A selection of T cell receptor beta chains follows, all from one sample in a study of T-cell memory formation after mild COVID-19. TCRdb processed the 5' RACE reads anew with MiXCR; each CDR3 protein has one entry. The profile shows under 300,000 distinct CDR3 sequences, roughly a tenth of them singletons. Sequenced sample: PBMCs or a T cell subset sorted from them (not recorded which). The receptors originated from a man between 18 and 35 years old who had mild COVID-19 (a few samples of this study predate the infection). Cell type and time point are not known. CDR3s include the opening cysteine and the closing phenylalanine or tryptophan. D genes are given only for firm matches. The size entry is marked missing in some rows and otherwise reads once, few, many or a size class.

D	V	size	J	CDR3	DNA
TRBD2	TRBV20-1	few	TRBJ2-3	CSALHRGGADTQYF	TGCAGTGCTCTTCATCGGGGGGGCGCAGATACGCAGTATTTT
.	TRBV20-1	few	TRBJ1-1	CSARDIHSEAFF	TGCAGTGCTAGAGACATACACTCGGAAGCTTTCTTT
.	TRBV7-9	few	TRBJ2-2	CASSLSVTGELFF	TGTGCCAGCAGCTTATCCGTTACCGGGGAGCTGTTTTTT
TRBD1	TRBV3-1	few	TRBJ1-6	CASSHGQGRSPLHF	TGTGCCAGCAGCCACGGACAGGGGAGGTCACCCCTCCACTTT
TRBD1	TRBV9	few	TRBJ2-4	CASSLGDRGFNIQYF	TGTGCCAGCAGCCTCGGGGACAGGGGGTTTAACATTCAGTACTTC
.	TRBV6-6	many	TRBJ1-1	CASSYATNTEAFF	TGTGCCAGCAGCTATGCGACTAACACTGAAGCTTTCTTT
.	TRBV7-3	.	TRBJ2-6	CASSPFSGTSTANVLTF	TGTGCCAGCAGCCCTTTTTCCGGGACAAGTACGGCCAACGTCCTGACTTTC
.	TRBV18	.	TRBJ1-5	CASSPSGGQPQHF	TGTGCCAGCTCACCAAGCGGGGGTCAGCCCCAGCATTTT
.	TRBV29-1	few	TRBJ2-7	CSVEGAGQEQYF	TGCAGCGTTGAAGGGGCAGGGCAAGAGCAGTACTTC
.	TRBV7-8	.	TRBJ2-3	CASSLGLYGTDTQYF	TGTGCCAGCAGCTTGGGGCTTTATGGCACAGATACGCAGTATTTT
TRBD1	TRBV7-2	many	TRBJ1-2	CASSLTGTAYGYTF	TGTGCCAGCAGCCTAACCGGGACAGCCTATGGCTACACCTTC
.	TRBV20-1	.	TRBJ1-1	CSARSGGGAEAFF	TGCAGTGCTCGAAGCGGGGGAGGAGCTGAAGCTTTCTTT
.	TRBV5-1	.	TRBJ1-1	CASSLDGRGGSEAFF	TGCGCCAGCAGCTTGGACGGCAGGGGAGGGTCCGAAGCTTTCTTT
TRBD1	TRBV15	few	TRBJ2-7	CATSRAGTGEYEQYF	TGTGCCACCAGCAGAGCTGGGACAGGGGAATACGAGCAGTACTTC
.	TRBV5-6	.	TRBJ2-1	CASSPLGGEQFF	TGTGCCAGCAGCCCCCTGGGGGGTGAGCAGTTCTTC
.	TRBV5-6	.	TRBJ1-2	CASSEKFRRDGYTF	TGTGCCAGCAGCGAGAAATTCAGAAGGGATGGCTACACCTTC
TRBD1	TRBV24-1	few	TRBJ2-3	CATSDLRDSQDTQYF	TGTGCCACCAGTGATTTGAGGGACAGTCAAGATACGCAGTATTTT
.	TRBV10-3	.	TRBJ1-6	CAISDRPTGGNSPLHF	TGTGCCATCAGTGACCGGCCCACGGGGGGGAATTCACCCCTCCACTTT
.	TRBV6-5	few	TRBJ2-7	CASSVTGAGYEQYF	TGTGCCAGCAGTGTCACTGGTGCCGGCTACGAGCAGTACTTC
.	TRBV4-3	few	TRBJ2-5	CASSQVDGVGTVQETQYF	TGCGCCAGCAGCCAAGTCGACGGGGTTGGTACAGTCCAAGAGACCCAGTACTTC
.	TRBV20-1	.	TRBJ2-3	CSAGGGRGTDTQYF	TGCAGTGCTGGGGGTGGGCGTGGCACAGATACGCAGTATTTT
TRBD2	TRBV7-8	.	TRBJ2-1	CASSLVVSGVFNEQFF	TGTGCCAGCAGCTTAGTTGTTAGCGGGGTGTTCAATGAGCAGTTCTTC
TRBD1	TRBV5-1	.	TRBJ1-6	CASSRWGQGNSPLHF	TGCGCCAGCAGCCGGTGGGGACAGGGGAATTCACCCCTCCACTTT
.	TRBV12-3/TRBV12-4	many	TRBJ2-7	CASSLEGSSYEQYF	TGTGCCAGCAGTTTGGAGGGGAGCTCCTACGAGCAGTACTTC
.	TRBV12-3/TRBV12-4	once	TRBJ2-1	CASSRRTASSYNEQFF	TGTGCCAGCAGCCGGAGGACGGCAAGCTCCTACAATGAGCAGTTCTTC
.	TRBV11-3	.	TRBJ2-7	CASSTGLEGDHSYEQYF	TGTGCCAGCAGCACGGGCTTGGAAGGGGACCATTCATACGAGCAGTACTTC
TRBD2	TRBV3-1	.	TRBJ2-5	CASLGTRSSLGETQYF	TGTGCCAGCCTCGGGACTAGGAGCTCCTTGGGGGAGACCCAGTACTTC
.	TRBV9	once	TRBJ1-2	CASSVGGYGYTF	TGTGCCAGCAGCGTAGGAGGATATGGCTACACCTTC
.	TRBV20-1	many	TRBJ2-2	CSARDQPGQNTGELFF	TGCAGTGCTAGAGATCAGCCGGGACAGAACACCGGGGAGCTGTTTTTT
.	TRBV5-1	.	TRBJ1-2	CASSLVTGHFGGYTF	TGCGCCAGCAGCTTGGTAACGGGACACTTTGGAGGCTACACCTTC
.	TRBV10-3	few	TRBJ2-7	CAISDSPRGSYEQYF	TGTGCCATCAGTGATTCTCCCAGGGGATCCTACGAGCAGTACTTC
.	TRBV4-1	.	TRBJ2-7	CASSQDPETGSWDEQYF	TGCGCCAGCAGCCAAGATCCCGAGACCGGGTCGTGGGACGAGCAGTACTTC
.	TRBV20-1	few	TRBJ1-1	CSARTSGRSPFF	TGCAGTGCTAGGACCTCCGGACGTTCTCCTTTCTTT
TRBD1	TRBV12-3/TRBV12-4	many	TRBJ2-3	CASRQTGVQYF	TGTGCCAGCAGACAAACAGGGGTGCAGTATTTT
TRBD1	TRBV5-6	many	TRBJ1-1	CASSLKRDSLMNTEAFF	TGTGCCAGCAGCTTGAAACGGGACAGCCTCATGAACACTGAAGCTTTCTTT
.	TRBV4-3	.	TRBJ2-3	CASSHATGSTDTQYF	TGCGCCAGCAGCCATGCGACGGGGAGCACAGATACGCAGTATTTT
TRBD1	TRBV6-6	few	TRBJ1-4	CASSSPSGGGEKLFF	TGTGCCAGCAGTTCACCCTCAGGGGGAGGTGAAAAACTGTTTTTT
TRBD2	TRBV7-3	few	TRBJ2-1	CASSRTSSGGNEQFF	TGTGCCAGCAGCCGGACTTCAAGCGGGGGCAATGAGCAGTTCTTC
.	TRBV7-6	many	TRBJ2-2	CASSLDLGELFF	TGTGCCAGCAGCCTGGACCTCGGGGAGCTGTTTTTT
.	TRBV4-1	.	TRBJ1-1	CASSQLLENMNTEAFF	TGCGCCAGCAGCCAATTACTAGAGAACATGAACACTGAAGCTTTCTTT
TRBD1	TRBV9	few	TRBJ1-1	CASSVGTGDLGTEAFF	TGTGCCAGCAGCGTCGGGACAGGGGATCTCGGCACTGAAGCTTTCTTT
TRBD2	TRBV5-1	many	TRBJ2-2	CASSRTSPNTGELFF	TGCGCCAGCAGTAGGACTAGCCCGAACACCGGGGAGCTGTTTTTT
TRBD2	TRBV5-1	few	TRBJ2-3	CASSLRLAGPVDTQYF	TGCGCCAGCAGCTTAAGACTAGCGGGGCCTGTGGATACGCAGTATTTT